Listed below are T cell receptor beta chains from one sample, sequenced in a study of CD8 T cells in ankylosing spondylitis. TCRdb recomputed calls from the 5' RACE reads with MiXCR, one row per CDR3 protein. The sample consists of about 250,000 distinct CDR3 sequences, more than 20% of them appearing once. The sequenced material came from blood, either unsorted or a sorted T cell fraction (not recorded which). The receptors come from a male donor with ankylosing spondylitis or in good health (not recorded which). Both conserved end residues are trimmed from each CDR3. The D gene is left open where the match is weak.

d_gene	v_gene	len	j_gene	CDR3aa
.	TRBV4-2	10	TRBJ2-7	ASSQDSYEQY
.	TRBV4-1	13	TRBJ2-5	ASSQDGAPKETQY
.	TRBV18	11	TRBJ1-1	ASSQGLSTEAF
.	TRBV7-2	14	TRBJ2-3	ASSLAGGLSTDTQY
TRBD1	TRBV12-3/TRBV12-4	12	TRBJ1-1	ASSHGQGYTEAF
.	TRBV6-1	10	TRBJ1-1	ASSATRYEAF
TRBD2	TRBV10-3	13	TRBJ2-3	AISGPSGGADTQY
TRBD1	TRBV27	12	TRBJ2-7	ASSLQQGGYEQY
.	TRBV20-1	12	TRBJ2-5	SAIKGRGGETQY
.	TRBV20-1	9	TRBJ2-7	SAREGREQY
.	TRBV3-1	16	TRBJ2-5	ASCQEPGRTGYQETQY
.	TRBV4-2	13	TRBJ2-5	ASSQGTGVGETQY
.	TRBV29-1	10	TRBJ2-1	SVDLGIDEQF
.	TRBV7-6	12	TRBJ2-7	ASSLDLATGEQY
.	TRBV20-1	10	TRBJ2-7	SAPDGGGEQY
.	TRBV20-1	12	TRBJ2-1	SVPLGGSYNEQF
.	TRBV15	11	TRBJ2-7	ATSRDKGYEQY